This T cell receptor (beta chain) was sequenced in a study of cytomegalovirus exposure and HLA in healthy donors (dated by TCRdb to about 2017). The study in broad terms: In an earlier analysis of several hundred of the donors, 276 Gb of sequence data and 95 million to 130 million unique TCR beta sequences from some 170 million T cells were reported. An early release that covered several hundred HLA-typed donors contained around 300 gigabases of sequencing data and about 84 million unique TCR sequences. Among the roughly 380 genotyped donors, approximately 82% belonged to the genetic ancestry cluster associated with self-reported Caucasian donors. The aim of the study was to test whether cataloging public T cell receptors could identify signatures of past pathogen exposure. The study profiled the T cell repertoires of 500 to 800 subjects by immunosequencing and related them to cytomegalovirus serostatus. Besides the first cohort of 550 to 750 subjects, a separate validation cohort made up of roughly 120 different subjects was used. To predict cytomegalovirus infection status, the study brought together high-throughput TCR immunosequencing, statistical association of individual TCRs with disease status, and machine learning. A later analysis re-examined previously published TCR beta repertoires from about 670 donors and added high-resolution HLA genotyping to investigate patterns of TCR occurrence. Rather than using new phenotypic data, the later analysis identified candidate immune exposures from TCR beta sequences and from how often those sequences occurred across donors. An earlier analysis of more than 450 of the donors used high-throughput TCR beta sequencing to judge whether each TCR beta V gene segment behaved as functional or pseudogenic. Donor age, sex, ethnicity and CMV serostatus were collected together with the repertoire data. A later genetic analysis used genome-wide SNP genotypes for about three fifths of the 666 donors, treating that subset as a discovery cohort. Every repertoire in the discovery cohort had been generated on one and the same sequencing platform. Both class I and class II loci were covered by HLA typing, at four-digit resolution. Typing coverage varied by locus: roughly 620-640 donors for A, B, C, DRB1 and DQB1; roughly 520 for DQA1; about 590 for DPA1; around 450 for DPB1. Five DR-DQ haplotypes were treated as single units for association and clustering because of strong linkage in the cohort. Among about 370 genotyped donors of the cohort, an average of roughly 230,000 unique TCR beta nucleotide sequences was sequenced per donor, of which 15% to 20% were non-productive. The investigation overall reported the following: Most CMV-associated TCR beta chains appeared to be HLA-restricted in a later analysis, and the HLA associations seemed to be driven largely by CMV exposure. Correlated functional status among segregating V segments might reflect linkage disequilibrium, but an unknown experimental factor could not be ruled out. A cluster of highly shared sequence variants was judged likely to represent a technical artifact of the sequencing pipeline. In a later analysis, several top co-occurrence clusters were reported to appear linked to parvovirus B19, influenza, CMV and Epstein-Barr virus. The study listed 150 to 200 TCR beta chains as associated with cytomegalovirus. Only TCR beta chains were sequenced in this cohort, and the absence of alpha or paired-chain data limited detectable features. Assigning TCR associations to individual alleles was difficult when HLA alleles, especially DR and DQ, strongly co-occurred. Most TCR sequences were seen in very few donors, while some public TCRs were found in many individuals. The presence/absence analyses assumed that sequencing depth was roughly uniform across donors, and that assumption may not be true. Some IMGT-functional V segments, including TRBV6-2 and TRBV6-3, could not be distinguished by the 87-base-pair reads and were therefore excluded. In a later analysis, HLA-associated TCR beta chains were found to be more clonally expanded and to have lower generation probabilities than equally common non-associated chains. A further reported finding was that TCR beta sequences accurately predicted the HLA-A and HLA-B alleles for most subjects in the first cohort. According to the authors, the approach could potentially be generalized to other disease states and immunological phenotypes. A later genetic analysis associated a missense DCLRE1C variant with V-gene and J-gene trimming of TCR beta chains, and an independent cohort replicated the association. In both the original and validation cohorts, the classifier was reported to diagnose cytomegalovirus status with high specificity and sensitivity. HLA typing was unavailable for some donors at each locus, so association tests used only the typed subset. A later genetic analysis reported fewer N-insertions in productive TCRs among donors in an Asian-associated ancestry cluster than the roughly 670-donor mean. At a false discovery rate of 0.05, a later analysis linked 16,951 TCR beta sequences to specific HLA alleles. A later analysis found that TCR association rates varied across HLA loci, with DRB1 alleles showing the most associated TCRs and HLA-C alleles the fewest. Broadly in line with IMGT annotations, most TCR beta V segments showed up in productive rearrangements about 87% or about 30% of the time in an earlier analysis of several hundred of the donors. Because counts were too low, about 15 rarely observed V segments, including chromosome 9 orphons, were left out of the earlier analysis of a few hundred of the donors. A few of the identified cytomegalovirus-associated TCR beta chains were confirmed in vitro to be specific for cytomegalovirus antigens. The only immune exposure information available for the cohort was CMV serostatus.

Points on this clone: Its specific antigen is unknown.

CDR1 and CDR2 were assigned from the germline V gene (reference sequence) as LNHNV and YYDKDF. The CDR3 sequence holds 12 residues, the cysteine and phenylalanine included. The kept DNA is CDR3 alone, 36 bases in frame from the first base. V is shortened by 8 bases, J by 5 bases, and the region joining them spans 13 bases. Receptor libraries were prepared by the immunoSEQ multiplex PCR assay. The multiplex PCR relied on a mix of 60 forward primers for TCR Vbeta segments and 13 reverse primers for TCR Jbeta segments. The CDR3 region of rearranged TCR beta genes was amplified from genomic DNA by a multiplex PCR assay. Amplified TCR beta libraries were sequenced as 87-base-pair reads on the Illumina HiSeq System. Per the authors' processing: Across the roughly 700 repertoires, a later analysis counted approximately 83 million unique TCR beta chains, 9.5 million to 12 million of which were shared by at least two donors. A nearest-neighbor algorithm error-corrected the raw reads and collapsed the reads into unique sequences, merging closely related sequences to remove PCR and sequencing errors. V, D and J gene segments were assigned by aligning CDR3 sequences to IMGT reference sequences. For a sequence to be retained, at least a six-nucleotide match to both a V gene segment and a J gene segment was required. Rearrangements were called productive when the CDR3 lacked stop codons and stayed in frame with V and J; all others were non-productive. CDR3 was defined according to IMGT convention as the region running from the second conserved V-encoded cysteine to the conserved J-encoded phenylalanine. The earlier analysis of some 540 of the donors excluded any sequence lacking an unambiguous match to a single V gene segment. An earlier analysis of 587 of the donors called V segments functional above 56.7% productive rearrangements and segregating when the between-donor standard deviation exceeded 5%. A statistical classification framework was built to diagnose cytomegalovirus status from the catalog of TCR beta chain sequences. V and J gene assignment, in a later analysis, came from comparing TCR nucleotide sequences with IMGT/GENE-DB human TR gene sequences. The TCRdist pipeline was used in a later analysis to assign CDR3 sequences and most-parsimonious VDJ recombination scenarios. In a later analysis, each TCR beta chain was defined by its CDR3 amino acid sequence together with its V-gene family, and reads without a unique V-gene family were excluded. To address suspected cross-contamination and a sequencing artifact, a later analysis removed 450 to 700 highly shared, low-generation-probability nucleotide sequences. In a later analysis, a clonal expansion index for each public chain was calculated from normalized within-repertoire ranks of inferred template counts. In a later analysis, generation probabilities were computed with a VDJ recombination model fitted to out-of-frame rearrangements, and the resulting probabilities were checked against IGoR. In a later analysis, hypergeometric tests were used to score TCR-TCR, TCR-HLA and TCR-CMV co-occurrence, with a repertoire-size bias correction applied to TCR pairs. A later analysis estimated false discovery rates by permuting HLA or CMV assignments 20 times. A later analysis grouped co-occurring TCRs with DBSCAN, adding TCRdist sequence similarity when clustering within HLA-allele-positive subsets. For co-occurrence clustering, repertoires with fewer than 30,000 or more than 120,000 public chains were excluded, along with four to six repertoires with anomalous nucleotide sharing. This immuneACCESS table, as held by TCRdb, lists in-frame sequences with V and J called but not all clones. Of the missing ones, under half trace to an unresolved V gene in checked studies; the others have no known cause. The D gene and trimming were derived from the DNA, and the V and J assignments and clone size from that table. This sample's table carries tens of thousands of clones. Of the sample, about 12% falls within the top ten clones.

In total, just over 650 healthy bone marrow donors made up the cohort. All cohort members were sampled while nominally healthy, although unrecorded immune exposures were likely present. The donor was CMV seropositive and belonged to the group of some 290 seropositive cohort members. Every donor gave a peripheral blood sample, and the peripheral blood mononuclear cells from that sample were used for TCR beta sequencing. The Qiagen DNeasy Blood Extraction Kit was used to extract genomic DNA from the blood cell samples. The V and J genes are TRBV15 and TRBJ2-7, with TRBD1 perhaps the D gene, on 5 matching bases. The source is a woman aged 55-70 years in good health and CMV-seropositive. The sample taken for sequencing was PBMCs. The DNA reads TGTGCCACCGGGGCTTGGGGTCACGAGCAGTACTTC. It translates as CATGAWGHEQYF. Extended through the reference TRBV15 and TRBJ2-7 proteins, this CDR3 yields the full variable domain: DAMVIQNPRYQVTQFGKPVTLSCSQTLNHNVMYWYQQKSSQAPKLLFHYYDKDFNNEADTPDNFQSRRPNTSFCFLDIRSPGLGDTAMYLCATGAWGHEQYFGPGTRLTVT.